The 16 T cell receptor beta chains below were found in one sample sequenced in a study of cytomegalovirus exposure and HLA in healthy donors. The study ran its PCR with 60 Vbeta and 13 Jbeta primers. The method was immunoSEQ multiplex PCR; TCRdb's version includes in-frame clones alone and lacks a portion of them. The sample includes 150,000 to 200,000 clones, 60% to 80% of them seen just once. Sequencing was carried out using PBMCs. These receptors originate from a man between 40 and 49 years old in good health and CMV-seronegative.

Turning to this clone: The sample contains more than one DNA sequence encoding this CDR3. This chain links TRBV27 with TRBJ2-7; 8 nucleotides line up with TRBD1. Trimming cost V 7 bases and J 0 bases; bases outside gene matches: 11. This CDR3 is 16 amino acids long. Germline CDR1 and CDR2: MNHEY and SMNVEV (reference sequence). CDR3: CASTKLGQGSSYEQYF. CDR3 DNA: TGTGCCAGCACTAAATTAGGACAGGGAAGCTCCTACGAGCAGTACTTC.

This clone was counted a few times. CDR3 in amino acids: CASSAGLAGMSDTQYF. The DNA of the CDR3 is TGTGCCAGCAGTGCAGGACTAGCGGGTATGTCAGATACGCAGTATTTT. The rearrangement links TRBV2 to TRBJ2-3, with 11 bases aligning to TRBD2. The germline V gene encodes CDR1 SNHLY and CDR2 FYNNEI. After removal of 4 bases from V and 4 bases from J, the junction contained 7 bases not matched to a gene. The CDR3 spans 16 residues. The whole variable domain, filled in from reference TRBV2 and TRBJ2-3, reads EPEVTQTPSHQVTQMGQEVILRCVPISNHLYFYWYRQILGQKVEFLVSFYNNEISEKSEIFDDQFSVERPDGSNFTLKIRSTKLEDSAMYFCASSAGLAGMSDTQYFGPGTRLTVL.

The CDR3 nucleotides read TGTGCCAGCAGCTTAGTTATTAGCTTTGCGACCCAGTACTTC. The encoded protein is CASSLVISFATQYF. The chain joins TRBV11-2 to TRBJ2-5; unclear D gene. The ends were cut back, 1 base at V and 7 bases at J, with 13 bases in the middle. CDR3 length: 14 amino acids. Germline assignment: CDR1 SGHAT and CDR2 FQNNGV.

This clone was recorded a few times. The CDR3: CASSREAFF. In nucleotides, the CDR3 is TGTGCCAGCAGCCGTGAAGCTTTCTTT. The rearrangement joins TRBV7-2 to TRBJ1-1; D gene ambiguous. CDR1 and CDR2 (germline): SGHTA, FQGNSA. The CDR3 spans 9 residues. The germline V and J ends were trimmed by 5 bases and 7 bases, with 2 bases remaining between them.

The chain uses TRBV19 and TRBJ2-1; D may be TRBD1 (5 bases). The CDR3 loop spans 14 amino acids. Looked up from germline, CDR1 is LNHDA and CDR2 is SQIVND (reference sequence). Trimming took 3 bases from V and 7 from J, leaving 13 bases between them. DNA for the CDR3: TGTGCCAGTAGTATTCAGGGTAAGAAGAATGAGCAGTTCTTC. Protein product: CASSIQGKKNEQFF.

V and J are TRBV9 and TRBJ2-1; a possible D gene is TRBD2 (6 bases). Trimming removed 3 bases at V and 0 bases at J, with 10 bases between. CDR3 length: 15 amino acids. The germline gives CDR1 SGDLS, CDR2 YYNGEE. The CDR3 here is CASSASSVSYNEQFF. CDR3 coding DNA: TGTGCCAGCAGCGCTTCTAGCGTCTCCTACAATGAGCAGTTCTTC.

This clone was found a few times. The chain employs TRBV7-9 and TRBJ2-5, with TRBD1 matching over 7 bases. The V gene's germline CDR1 is SEHNR and CDR2 FQNEAQ (reference sequence). CDR3 length: 15 amino acids. J gave up 0 bases and V 4 bases, and 5 bases lay outside the gene matches. The CDR3 coding sequence is TGTGCCAGCAGCTCCAGACAGGGATACCAAGAGACCCAGTACTTC. Translation: CASSSRQGYQETQYF.

This clone turned up a few times. J is TRBJ2-3 and V is TRBV9, with 11 bases identical to TRBD2. V shed 1 base, J shed 1 base, and the junction held 8 bases outside the gene matches. Germline loops: CDR1 SGDLS, CDR2 YYNGEE. The CDR3 is 18 amino acids. The CDR3 protein is CASSVSPLAGGRTDTQYF. The CDR3 DNA follows: TGTGCCAGCAGCGTATCCCCTTTAGCGGGGGGGCGCACAGATACGCAGTATTTT.

This chain uses TRBV6-5 with TRBJ1-2, with D possibly being TRBD1 (5 bases). The CDR3 totals 15 residues. Germline-derived CDR1 and CDR2 are MNHEY and SVGAGI. The V end was cut by 0 bases, the J end by 3 bases, with 11 bases between. CDR3 in DNA: TGTGCCAGCAGTTACTCGCTTGGAGGGGACTATGGCTACACCTTC. It translates to CASSYSLGGDYGYTF.

This clone turned up a few times. V gene TRBV6-1 combines with J gene TRBJ2-6; 9 bases are a match to TRBD1. This CDR3 comprises 18 residues. Germline V lookup: CDR1 MNHNS, CDR2 SASEGT. V lost 4 bases and J lost 3; bases outside the gene matches: 10. The CDR3 nucleotides are TGTGCCAGCAGTGTAGGAACAGGGGGCATGGGTGGGGCCAACGTCCTGACTTTC. Protein sequence: CASSVGTGGMGGANVLTF.

J is TRBJ2-3 and V is TRBV6-4; no reliable D call. The CDR3 is 13 amino acids. CDR1 and CDR2 (germline): MRHNA, SNTAGT. Trimming pared 3 bases from V and 6 bases from J, leaving 10 bases between. The CDR3 is CASSETHGDTQYF. CDR3 in DNA: TGTGCCAGCAGTGAGACCCACGGGGATACGCAGTATTTT.

V usage is TRBV27 and J usage is TRBJ2-7; D is unresolved. V lost 5 bases to trimming and J lost 7 bases, with 9 bases between them. Germline V CDR1 and CDR2: MNHEY, SMNVEV (reference sequence). The CDR3 spans 11 residues. CDR3 sequence reads: CASSNLIEQYF. DNA of the CDR3: TGTGCCAGCAGTAACTTAATAGAGCAGTACTTC.

For this clone: Other DNA sequences in the same sample also yield this CDR3. The V call is TRBV18, the J call TRBJ1-1, with TRBD1 identical over 8 bases. V lost 3 bases and J lost 1; bases outside the gene matches: 1. The CDR3 consists of 14 residues. CDR1 is KGHSH, CDR2 LQKENI, per germline. In DNA, the CDR3 is TGTGCCAGCTCACCGGGACAGGAGAACACTGAAGCTTTCTTT. Translated: CASSPGQENTEAFF.

J is TRBJ2-1 and V is TRBV5-1, with 10 bases matching TRBD2. Trimming cost V 2 bases and J 8 bases; bases outside gene matches: 10. This CDR3 contains 16 residues. Germline loops: CDR1 SGHRS, CDR2 YFSETQ. For the CDR3, the DNA is TGCGCCAGCAGCTTACCCACTAAGCGGGAGGGCGATGAGCAGTTCTTC. As protein: CASSLPTKREGDEQFF.

V and J are TRBV4-1 and TRBJ2-2; a weak D match, TRBD1 (7 bases). The V end was cut by 1 base, the J end by 5 bases, with 11 bases between. The CDR3 runs 15 residues. Germline V CDR1 and CDR2: MGHRA, YSYEKL. The CDR3 is CASSQVPGGTGELFF. The CDR3 nucleotides read TGCGCCAGCAGCCAAGTTCCAGGGGGGACCGGGGAGCTGTTTTTT.

This clone came up once. V is TRBV9 and J is TRBJ2-5, with a possible D match to TRBD2 (6 bases). The J call may be mistaken, given a closer DNA end match to TRBJ2-7. This CDR3 region has 14 residues. Germline V gene data show CDR1 as SGDLS and CDR2 as YYNGEE. The CDR3 DNA is TGTGCCAGCAGCGAATCGGGAGAGGTCTACGAGCAGTACTTC. Residues: CASSESGEVYEQYF.